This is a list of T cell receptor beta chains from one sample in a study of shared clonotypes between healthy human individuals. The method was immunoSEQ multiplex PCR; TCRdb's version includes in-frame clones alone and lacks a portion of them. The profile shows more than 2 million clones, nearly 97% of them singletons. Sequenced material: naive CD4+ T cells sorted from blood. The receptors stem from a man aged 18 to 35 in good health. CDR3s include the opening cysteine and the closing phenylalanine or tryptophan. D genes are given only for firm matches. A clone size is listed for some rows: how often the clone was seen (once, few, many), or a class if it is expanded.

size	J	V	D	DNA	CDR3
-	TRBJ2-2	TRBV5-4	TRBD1	TGTGCCAGCAGCTTGCTAACAGGGGGCACCGGGGAGCTGTTTTTT	CASSLLTGGTGELFF
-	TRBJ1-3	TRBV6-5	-	TGTGCCAGCAGTTACACCCCCACTGGAAACACCATATATTTT	CASSYTPTGNTIYF
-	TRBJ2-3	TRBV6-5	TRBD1	TGTGCCAGCAGACGAGGGGGCGGTACAGATACGCAGTATTTT	CASRRGGGTDTQYF
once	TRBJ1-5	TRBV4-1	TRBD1	TGCGCCAGCAGCCAAGATAGCGCACAGGGGGTTATTCAGCCCCAGCATTTT	CASSQDSAQGVIQPQHF
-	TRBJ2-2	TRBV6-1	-	TGTGCCAGCAGTGAACTTCCCGGGGAGCTGTTTTTT	CASSELPGELFF
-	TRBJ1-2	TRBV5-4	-	TGTGCCAGCAGCTTGGGACAGGAGGTCGGCTACACCTTC	CASSLGQEVGYTF
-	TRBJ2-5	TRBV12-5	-	TGTGCTAGTGGTTTGGGGTGGAAGTACCAAGAGACCCAGTACTTC	CASGLGWKYQETQYF
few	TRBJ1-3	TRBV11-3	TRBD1	TGTGCCAGCAGCCGAGGGACAGCCGGAACTGGAAACACCATATATTTT	CASSRGTAGTGNTIYF
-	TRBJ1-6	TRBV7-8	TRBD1	TGTGCCAGCAGCGTCTCCGGGACAGGGGCTTCACCCCTCCACTTT	CASSVSGTGASPLHF
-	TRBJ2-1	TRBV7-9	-	TGTGCCAGCAGCTTAGTAAACAATGAGCAGTTCTTC	CASSLVNNEQFF
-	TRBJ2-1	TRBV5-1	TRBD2	TGCGCCAGCAGCTTGGCCAGCGGGAGGGACCATGAGCAGTTCTTC	CASSLASGRDHEQFF
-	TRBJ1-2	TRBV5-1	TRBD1	TGCGCCAGCAGCTTGGATCCGGGACAGACTCCTAAGGGATTC	CASSLDPGQTPKGF
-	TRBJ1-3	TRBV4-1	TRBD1	TGCGCCAGCAGCCAAGATTCGTCAGGGGGCCGTAACACCATATATTTT	CASSQDSSGGRNTIYF
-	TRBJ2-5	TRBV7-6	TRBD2	TGTGCCAGCAGCTTAAGACTAGCGGGAGTGTACCAAGAGACCCAGTACTTC	CASSLRLAGVYQETQYF
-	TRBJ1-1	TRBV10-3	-	TGTGCCATCAGTGAGTCCGTGGTGAACACTGAAGCTTTCTTT	CAISESVVNTEAFF
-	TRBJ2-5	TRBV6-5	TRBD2	TGTGCCAGCAGCCTAGCGGGAGGGCGGGAGACCCAGTACTTC	CASSLAGGRETQYF
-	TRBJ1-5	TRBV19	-	TGTGCCAGTAGTACCGCCTCGACAGGACGCAATCAGCCCCAGCATTTT	CASSTASTGRNQPQHF
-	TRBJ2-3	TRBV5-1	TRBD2	TGCGCCAGCAACTTAGCGGGAGCCCCTTCCGCGCAGTATTTT	CASNLAGAPSAQYF
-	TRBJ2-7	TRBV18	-	TGTGCCAGCTCACCAGGCCGGGACTTAGGAGAGCAGTACTTC	CASSPGRDLGEQYF
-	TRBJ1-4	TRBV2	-	TGTGCCAGCAGTGTAGAGGGAGTAGGGGAAAAACTGTTTTTT	CASSVEGVGEKLFF
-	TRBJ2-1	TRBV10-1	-	TGCGCCATCCTGGGATGTAAGGCCCCCAATGAGCAGTTCTTC	CAILGCKAPNEQFF
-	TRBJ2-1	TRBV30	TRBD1	TGTGCCTGGAGTGTTGGGACAGGGGGCGCGAATGAGCAGTTCTTC	CAWSVGTGGANEQFF
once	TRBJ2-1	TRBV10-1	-	TGCGCCAGCAGTGATACTGCTGGTACCTACAATGAGCAGTTCTTC	CASSDTAGTYNEQFF
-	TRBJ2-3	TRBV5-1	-	TGCGCCAGCAGCGAAGCTGGGGAAGATACGCAGTATTTT	CASSEAGEDTQYF
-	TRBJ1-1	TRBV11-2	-	TGTGCCAGCAGCTTACTCAGGCCCACGGGGGGCACTGAAGCTTTCTTT	CASSLLRPTGGTEAFF
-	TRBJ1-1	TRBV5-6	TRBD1	TGTGCCAGCAGCCCCGAATTGGACAGGGGTGGTTGGAAGACTGAAGCTTTCTTT	CASSPELDRGGWKTEAFF
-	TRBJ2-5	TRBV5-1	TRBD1	TGCGCCAGCAGCCCCATGGGACAGCTATACCAAGAGACCCAGTACTTC	CASSPMGQLYQETQYF
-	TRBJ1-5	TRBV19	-	TGTGCCAGTAGTATGCAGGGTCCGGGTCAGCCCCAGCATTTT	CASSMQGPGQPQHF
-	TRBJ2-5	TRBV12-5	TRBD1	TGTGCTAGTGGTTTGGACCCGACAGGGGGCCGGGAGACCCAGTACTTC	CASGLDPTGGRETQYF
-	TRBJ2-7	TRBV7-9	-	TGTGCCAGCAGCTTACCGGTACTCTCCTACGAGCAGTACTTC	CASSLPVLSYEQYF
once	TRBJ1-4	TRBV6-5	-	TGTGCCAGCAGTTACTCGGGGCGGGCGGAAAAACTGTTTTTT	CASSYSGRAEKLFF
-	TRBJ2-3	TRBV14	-	TGTGCCAGCAGCCCCTCCGGCGGTGATACGCAGTATTTT	CASSPSGGDTQYF
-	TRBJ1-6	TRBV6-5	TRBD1	TGTGCCAGCAGTTTAGGGGGCGCCTGGGATTCACCCCTCCACTTT	CASSLGGAWDSPLHF
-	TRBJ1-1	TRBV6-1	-	TGTGCCAGCAGCCCAGTCTCGGTGAACACTGAAGCTTTCTTT	CASSPVSVNTEAFF
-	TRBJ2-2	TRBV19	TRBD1	TGTGCCAGTAGCCCGGGACAGGGTAACACCGGGGAGCTGTTTTTT	CASSPGQGNTGELFF
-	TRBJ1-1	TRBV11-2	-	TGTGCCAGCAGCTTAGATTTCAGCAGGGAGTATGAAGCTTTCTTT	CASSLDFSREYEAFF
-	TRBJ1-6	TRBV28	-	TGTGCCAGCAAGTACAGCGATTATAATTCACCCCTCCACTTT	CASKYSDYNSPLHF
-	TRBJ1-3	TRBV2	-	TGTGCCAGCACTCTAGGACATCCGAGCTCTGGAAACACCATATATTTT	CASTLGHPSSGNTIYF
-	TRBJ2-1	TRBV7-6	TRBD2	TGTGCCAGCAGCTTCCGACGGACTAGCGGGAGCTCCTACAATGAGCAGTTCTTC	CASSFRRTSGSSYNEQFF
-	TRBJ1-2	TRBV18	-	TGTGCCAGCTCACCACCGTCAGGGACCTATGGCTACACCTTC	CASSPPSGTYGYTF
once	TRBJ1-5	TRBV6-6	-	TGTGCCACCAGTACAGGTCAGCCCCAGCATTTT	CATSTGQPQHF
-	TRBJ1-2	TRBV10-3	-	TGTGCCATCACAGGGATTTCTAGCTATGGCTACACCTTC	CAITGISSYGYTF
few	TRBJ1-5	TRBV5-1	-	TGCGCCAGCAGCTTGGACGGATTCAATCAGCCCCAGCATTTT	CASSLDGFNQPQHF
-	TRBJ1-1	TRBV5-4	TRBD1	TGTGCCAGCAGCCCAAAAAGACAGGGGGTGTGGACTGAAGCTTTCTTT	CASSPKRQGVWTEAFF
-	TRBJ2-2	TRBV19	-	TGTGCCAGTAGTATCTTCGGCAGACAAAACACCGGGGAGCTGTTTTTT	CASSIFGRQNTGELFF
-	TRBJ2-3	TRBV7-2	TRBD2	TGTGCCAGCAGTCCACACCGAGGACTAGCGGGGGGTCGCACAGATACGCAGTATTTT	CASSPHRGLAGGRTDTQYF
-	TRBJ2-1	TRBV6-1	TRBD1	TGTGCCAGCAGTGAATTCAGGACAGGGTCCTACAATGAGCAGTTCTTC	CASSEFRTGSYNEQFF
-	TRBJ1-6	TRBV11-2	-	TGTGCCAGCAGGTCCCCAGGACGTCTCTATAATTCACCCCTCCACTTT	CASRSPGRLYNSPLHF
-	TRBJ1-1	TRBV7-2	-	TGTGCCAGCAGCTTAGCGCGGGGGACTGAAGCTTTCTTT	CASSLARGTEAFF
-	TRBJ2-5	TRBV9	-	TGTGCCAGCAGCGTAGAGAATTGGGGTTGGGAGACCCAGTACTTC	CASSVENWGWETQYF
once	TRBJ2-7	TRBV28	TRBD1	TGTGCCAGCAGGGGACAGGGAAGCTCCTACGAGCAGTACTTC	CASRGQGSSYEQYF
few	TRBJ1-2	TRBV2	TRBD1	TGTGCCAGCAGGGCGACAGGGAACTATGGCTACACCTTC	CASRATGNYGYTF
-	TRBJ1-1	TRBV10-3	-	TGTGCCATCAGTGAGTCAACAGGAGTCATAGAAGCTTTCTTT	CAISESTGVIEAFF
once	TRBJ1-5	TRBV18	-	TGTGCCAGCTCTGAGAATGGGGCTAGCAATCAGCCCCAGCATTTT	CASSENGASNQPQHF
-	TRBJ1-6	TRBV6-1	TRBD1	TGTGCCAGTGCGGCGGACAGGGAGGGTAATTCACCCCTCCACTTT	CASAADREGNSPLHF
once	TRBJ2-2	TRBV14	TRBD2	TGTGCCAGCAGCCAAAGTCAACTAGCGAGCGGGGAGCTGTTTTTT	CASSQSQLASGELFF
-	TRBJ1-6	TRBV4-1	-	TGCGCCAGCAGCCCCCCCGGGGCTCTATATAATTCACCCCTCCACTTT	CASSPPGALYNSPLHF
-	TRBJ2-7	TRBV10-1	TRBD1	TGCGCCACCCGGGGTAGGGGACAGGGGCACGAGCAGTACTTC	CATRGRGQGHEQYF